This T cell receptor beta chain was captured in a study of control samples from healthy donors and cancer patients. The protocol was immunoSEQ multiplex PCR, while the TCRdb copy is restricted to in-frame clones and leaves out a portion. The table has roughly 450,000 clones, approximately 90% seen once. Sequenced: PBMCs. This TCR derives from a man aged 35 to 55 with head and neck cancer.

CDR3 in amino acids: CAGQGETSEAFF. The CDR3 nucleotides are TGTGCCGGCCAGGGGGAGACCTCTGAAGCTTTCTTT. The chain combines TRBV9 with TRBJ1-1, with 7 nucleotides matching TRBD1. J was trimmed by 6 bases and V by 10 bases; bases with no gene match: 9. Germline V lookup: CDR1 SGDLS, CDR2 YYNGEE. This CDR3 is 12 amino acids long.